The 27 T cell receptor beta chains in this list originate from one sample, sequenced in a study of identical twins. MiXCR, run by TCRdb on the 5' RACE reads, gives a single entry per CDR3 protein. Among 1.5 million to 2 million distinct CDR3 sequences listed, about 30% were seen once. Sequenced input: cord blood. The receptor source for this set is a newborn girl in good health.

CDR3: CASRPTGTVNYGYTF. The CDR3 bases are TGTGCCAGCAGGCCTACCGGGACAGTTAACTATGGCTACACCTTC. The V gene is TRBV28, the J gene TRBJ1-2; the match to TRBD1 covers 7 bases. Germline V gene sequence: CDR1 MDHEN, CDR2 SYDVKM. With V trimmed by 6 bases and J by 1 base, 8 bases remained unmatched. The CDR3 extends over 15 amino acids.

The chain employs TRBV2 and TRBJ2-1, with TRBD2 matching over 14 bases. The CDR3 covers 17 residues. Per germline, CDR1 SNHLY and CDR2 FYNNEI. V was clipped by 10 bases and J by 4 bases; unmatched bases: 12. The CDR3 loop reads CATERLAGGPGYNEQFF. The CDR3 DNA follows: TGTGCCACCGAGAGACTAGCGGGAGGGCCGGGTTACAATGAGCAGTTCTTC.

The chain carries TRBV7-9 and TRBJ2-4, with D perhaps TRBD1 (5 bases). From germline, CDR1 is SEHNR and CDR2 FQNEAQ (reference sequence). CDR3 length: 16 amino acids. V was clipped by 1 base and J by 7 bases, with 17 bases between them. The CDR3 is CASSLVPIQGVNIQYF. The CDR3, as DNA: TGTGCCAGCAGCTTAGTCCCCATACAAGGGGTGAACATTCAGTACTTC.

This clonotype was found a few times. The rearrangement uses TRBV2 and TRBJ2-7; 8 bases are shared with TRBD1. With V trimmed by 9 bases and J by 3 bases, 10 bases remained unmatched. From germline, CDR1 is SNHLY and CDR2 FYNNEI. This CDR3 is 14 amino acids long. The CDR3 is CARRDPGTGYEQYF. CDR3 in DNA: TGTGCCAGGCGAGACCCCGGGACAGGCTACGAGCAGTACTTC.

This clonotype has ten or more counts. V usage is TRBV9 and J usage is TRBJ2-4; D gene ambiguous. Germline CDR1 and CDR2: SGDLS and YYNGEE. The CDR3 extends over 14 amino acids. Between the trimmed V and J ends, which lost 0 bases and 6 bases, there was a span of 10 bases. The chain's CDR3 is CASSVAPQGNIQYF. The CDR3, as DNA: TGTGCCAGCAGCGTAGCCCCCCAAGGAAACATTCAGTACTTC.

This clonotype has just a few counts. The rearrangement joins TRBV5-1 to TRBJ2-1, with TRBD2 identical over 14 bases. The CDR3 totals 18 residues. Germline CDR1 SGHRS, CDR2 YFSETQ. V shed 6 bases, J shed 3 bases, and the junction held 11 bases outside the gene matches. As DNA, the CDR3 is TGCGCCAGCAATGGACTAGCGGGAGGAGGGGGAGTCTACAATGAGCAGTTCTTC. Translating it yields CASNGLAGGGGVYNEQFF.

V gene TRBV25-1 combines with J gene TRBJ2-7, with D possibly TRBD1 on 5 matching bases. The CDR3 totals 15 residues. Germline V CDR1 and CDR2: MGHDK, SYGVNS. V dropped 5 bases and J dropped 1 base, with 15 bases sitting between them. The CDR3 here is CASSYTDSLSYEQYF. DNA of the CDR3: TGTGCCAGCAGTTATACCGACAGCCTATCCTACGAGCAGTACTTC.

V is TRBV27 and J is TRBJ2-5; 7 bases are a match to TRBD1. V lost 4 bases to trimming and J lost 11 bases; unmatched junction nucleotides: 10. From germline, CDR1 is MNHEY and CDR2 SMNVEV (reference sequence). CDR3 length equals 13 residues. The DNA for the CDR3 is TGTGCCAGCAGTTCGACAGGGCACAATGAGCAGTACTTC. Translated: CASSSTGHNEQYF.

This chain connects TRBV10-3 to TRBJ1-5; D call uncertain. Germline lookup yields CDR1 ENHRY and CDR2 SYGVKD. V lost 11 bases and J 2 bases, leaving 16 bases between the germline ends. The CDR3 extends over 14 amino acids. CDR3 sequence (DNA): TGTGCCTCTGGGAATACGGGTCGCAATCAGCCCCAGCATTTT. Amino acids: CASGNTGRNQPQHF.

The V gene is TRBV20-1, the J gene TRBJ2-1; 11 nucleotides agree with TRBD2. Germline-derived CDR1 and CDR2 are DFQATT and SNEGSKA (reference sequence). V lost 3 bases to trimming and J lost 9 bases; unmatched junction nucleotides: 13. This CDR3 contains 16 residues. CDR3 protein: CSARGASGGLVGEQFF. CDR3 DNA: TGCAGTGCTAGGGGGGCTAGCGGGGGGCTAGTTGGTGAGCAGTTCTTC.

V and J are TRBV6-1 and TRBJ2-7; D unresolved. The ends were cut back, 1 base at V and 7 bases at J, with 8 bases in the middle. The CDR3 loop spans 12 amino acids. Germline V CDR1 and CDR2: MNHNS, SASEGT. This chain's CDR3 is CASSEVTAEQYF. The CDR3 DNA reads as TGTGCCAGCAGTGAAGTCACAGCAGAGCAGTACTTC.

CDR3 DNA sequence: TGTGCCAGCAGCCGCCGCCGGGGGCTCTACACCGGGGAGCTGTTTTTT. Its translation is CASSRRRGLYTGELFF. The chain couples TRBV3-1 to TRBJ2-2; D is possibly TRBD1 or TRBD2 (6 bases each). V was shortened by 4 bases and J by 3 bases, with 15 bases between the two germline ends. The CDR3 spans 16 residues. Germline-derived CDR1 and CDR2 are LGHDT and YNNKEL (reference sequence).

This chain uses TRBV12-3 or TRBV12-4 with TRBJ1-5; TRBD1 aligns across 7 bases. Unmatched junction bases numbered 8, after V lost 6 bases and J lost 3 bases. The CDR3 sequence is 15 residues long. CDR3 sequence reads: CASRPTGDPNQPQHF. The DNA of the CDR3 is TGTGCCAGCAGGCCTACAGGGGATCCCAATCAGCCCCAGCATTTT.

This clonotype was seen only a few times. V usage is TRBV2 and J usage is TRBJ2-1, with D unclear. This CDR3 is built from 13 residues. Germline V gene lookup returns CDR1 SNHLY and CDR2 FYNNEI. Trimming pared 0 bases from V and 5 bases from J, leaving 5 bases between. In DNA form, the CDR3 reads TGTGCCAGCAGTGAAGCCAACGACAATGAGCAGTTCTTC. Protein: CASSEANDNEQFF.

This clonotype turned up a few times. This chain uses TRBV2 with TRBJ1-6, with D possibly TRBD1 on 6 matching bases. V was shortened by 8 bases and J by 0 bases, with 14 bases between the two germline ends. The length of the CDR3 is 16 residues. Germline V gene lookup returns CDR1 SNHLY and CDR2 FYNNEI. This chain's CDR3 is CASASGTNSYNSPLHF. The CDR3 DNA reads as TGTGCCAGCGCATCCGGGACAAACTCCTATAATTCACCCCTCCACTTT.

V is TRBV6-5 and J is TRBJ2-5, with D possibly matching TRBD1 (5 bases). The CDR3 covers 14 residues. Trimming cost V 2 bases and J 4 bases, with 11 bases left between them. CDR1 is MNHEY and CDR2 is SVGAGI in the germline V gene. CDR3 in DNA: TGTGCCAGCAGTTACGCAGGGCCCCCAGAGACCCAGTACTTC. Its protein is CASSYAGPPETQYF.

The chain carries TRBV7-4 and TRBJ2-4; D is possibly TRBD1 (5 bases). V was trimmed by 2 bases and J by 1 base, leaving 9 bases between them. The germline V gene has CDR1 SGHVT and CDR2 SQSDAQ. The CDR3 is 15 amino acids. The CDR3 spells CASSLWYRAKNIQYF. Written as DNA, the CDR3 is TGTGCCAGCAGCTTATGGTACAGGGCCAAAAACATTCAGTACTTC.

This clonotype was recorded a few times. The rearrangement joins TRBV9 to TRBJ2-5, with D maybe TRBD1 (6 bases). V was shortened by 2 bases and J by 2 bases, with 10 bases between the two germline ends. Germline CDR1 and CDR2: SGDLS and YYNGEE. CDR3 length: 14 amino acids. The CDR3 sequence is CASSVGHRQETQYF. CDR3 nucleotide sequence: TGTGCCAGCAGCGTGGGACACCGACAAGAGACCCAGTACTTC. The whole variable domain, filled in from reference TRBV9 and TRBJ2-5, reads DSGVTQTPKHLITATGQRVTLRCSPRSGDLSVYWYQQSLDQGLQFLIQYYNGEERAKGNILERFSAQQFPDLHSELNLSSLELGDSALYFCASSVGHRQETQYFGPGTRLLVL.

This clonotype was detected a few times. The chain couples TRBV24-1 to TRBJ2-5; TRBD2 is a possible D gene (6 bases). The J call is uncertain, as TRBJ2-7 better fits the DNA end. This CDR3 is 14 amino acids long. Germline V gene sequence: CDR1 KGHDR, CDR2 SFDVKD. The CDR3, as DNA: TGTGCCACCAGTGATTTGAACGGGGGACACGAGCAGTACTTC. This sequence encodes CATSDLNGGHEQYF.

The rearrangement uses TRBV18 and TRBJ1-1, with no clear D. In germline, CDR1 is KGHSH, CDR2 LQKENI. There are 13 residues in the CDR3. V was trimmed by 3 bases and J by 0 bases, leaving 5 bases between them. The CDR3 spells CASSPAVNTEAFF. CDR3 DNA: TGTGCCAGCTCACCTGCGGTGAACACTGAAGCTTTCTTT. The full variable domain, rest sourced from reference TRBV18 and TRBJ1-1, is NAGVMQNPRHLVRRRGQEARLRCSPMKGHSHVYWYRQLPEEGLKFMVYLQKENIIDESGMPKERFSAEFPKEGPSILRIQQVVRGDSAAYFCASSPAVNTEAFFGQGTRLTVV.

The genes are TRBV2 and TRBJ1-3; D remains ambiguous. V was cut by 4 bases and J by 0 bases, with 13 bases left in between. Germline values: CDR1 SNHLY, CDR2 FYNNEI. CDR3 size: 16 residues. The CDR3 nucleotides are TGTGCCAGCAGTGGGTGGCACCTAAGCTCTGGAAACACCATATATTTT. The encoded protein is CASSGWHLSSGNTIYF.

The chain combines TRBV9 with TRBJ2-2; 9 positions match TRBD1. Losses at the gene ends were 3 bases for V and 2 bases for J; bases not matched to a gene: 11. CDR1 and CDR2 (germline): SGDLS, YYNGEE. This CDR3 is built from 18 residues. CDR3 in DNA: TGTGCCAGCAGCGGCGTCAAAAACAGGGGGCTCAACACCGGGGAGCTGTTTTTT. Translating gives CASSGVKNRGLNTGELFF.

The V gene is TRBV5-1, the J gene TRBJ2-3, with TRBD2 identical over 9 bases. Germline assignment: CDR1 SGHRS and CDR2 YFSETQ. The J segment lost 2 bases and the V segment lost 1 base, leaving 5 bases of the junction unmatched. This CDR3 is built from 16 residues. CDR3 nucleotide sequence: TGCGCCAGCAGCTTGCGCCTAGCGGGGAACACAGATACGCAGTATTTT. It is translated as CASSLRLAGNTDTQYF.

This rearrangement joins TRBV7-9 to TRBJ1-1, with D unclear. Germline CDR1 is SEHNR and CDR2 is FQNEAQ (reference sequence). CDR3 length: 13 residues. Trimming removed 2 bases from V and 4 bases from J, with 8 bases in between. Here the CDR3 reads CASSLMESTEAFF. The CDR3 DNA follows: TGTGCCAGCAGCTTAATGGAGAGCACTGAAGCTTTCTTT.

The gene calls are TRBV7-8 and TRBJ2-1; D is unresolved. Trimming pared 7 bases from V and 6 bases from J, leaving 10 bases between. The CDR3 runs 12 residues. The V gene's germline CDR1 is SGHVS and CDR2 FQNEAQ. DNA of the CDR3: TGTGCCAGCACCCCTTGGGGCAATGAGCAGTTCTTC. Translation: CASTPWGNEQFF.

CDR3 coding DNA: TGTGCCTGGAACCACCGACTAGCGGAAGATACGCAGTATTTT. Its translation: CAWNHRLAEDTQYF. The chain employs TRBV30 and TRBJ2-3, with 9 positions matching TRBD2. Germline CDR1 and CDR2: GTSNPN and SVGIG (reference sequence). V dropped 4 bases and J dropped 5; count of bases not matched to a gene: 7. This CDR3 spans 14 amino acids.

This clonotype turned up a few times. The chain recombines TRBV10-3 with TRBJ1-1; no clear D gene. The CDR3 totals 15 residues. Trimming cost V 6 bases and J 1 base, with 15 bases left between them. Germline CDR1 ENHRY, CDR2 SYGVKD. In nucleotides, the CDR3 is TGTGCCATCAGCTTAGCACTGGACGCGAACACTGAAGCTTTCTTT. It specifies CAISLALDANTEAFF.